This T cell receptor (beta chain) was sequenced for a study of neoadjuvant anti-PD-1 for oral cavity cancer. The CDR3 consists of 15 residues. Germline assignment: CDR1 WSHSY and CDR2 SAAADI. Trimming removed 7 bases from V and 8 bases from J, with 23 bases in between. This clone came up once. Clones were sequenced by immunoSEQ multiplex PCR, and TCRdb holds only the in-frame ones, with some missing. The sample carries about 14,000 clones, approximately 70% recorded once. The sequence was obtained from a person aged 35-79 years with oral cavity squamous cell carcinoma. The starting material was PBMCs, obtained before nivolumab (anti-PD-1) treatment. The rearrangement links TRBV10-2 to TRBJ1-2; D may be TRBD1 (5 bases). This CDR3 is CASTPWTSGTGGYTF. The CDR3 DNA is TGCGCCAGCACCCCCTGGACTAGTGGGACTGGGGGCTACACCTTC.